This T cell receptor (beta chain) is from a study of T cell responses to AZD1222 COVID-19 vaccine. Study as a whole: Pooling of second doses given at about 4 or about 12 weeks was done.

Profiling relied on immunoSEQ multiplex PCR, and the TCRdb table lists in-frame clones only, not all of them. The sample contains 180,000 or so clones, around 95% of which appear only once. Sequencing used peripheral blood, obtained on day 0 of AZD1222 vaccination. The clonotype originates from an adult in good health.

The CDR3 DNA is TGTGCCAGCAGGAAGGGAGGTGAAAAACTGTTTTTT. Encoded protein: CASRKGGEKLFF. The V and J genes are TRBV28 and TRBJ1-4; D is undetermined. The CDR3 runs 12 residues. CDR1 and CDR2 (germline): MDHEN, SYDVKM. V lost 6 bases, J lost 7 bases, and 9 bases lay in between.